This TCR beta chain comes out of a study of T cell changes during pregnancy in multiple sclerosis. Germline-derived CDR1 and CDR2 are LNHDA and SQIVND (reference sequence). This CDR3 is built from 17 residues. Between the trimmed V and J ends, which lost 1 base and 4 bases, there was a span of 19 bases. Assay used: immunoSEQ multiplex PCR; TCRdb lists only in-frame clones, some missing. Of about 64,000 clones in the sample, 96% are singletons; the top ten hold about 2.3%. The sequence derives from a female donor with multiple sclerosis, enrolled in a pregnancy study. Specimen: CD8+ T cells from peripheral blood mononuclear cells, collected after pregnancy. The gene calls are TRBV19 and TRBJ2-5, with a weak D call TRBD1 (6 bases). The DNA of the CDR3 is TGTGCCAGTAGTATAGTAGGGGGTGGTAATGGAGTAGAGACCCAGTACTTC. This sequence encodes CASSIVGGGNGVETQYF.